This T cell receptor beta chain was sequenced during a study of OX40 agonist ivuxolimab in advanced cancers. About the research overall: Patients in the trial were receiving intravenous ivuxolimab every 2 weeks, at doses of 0.01 to 10 mg/kg.

Generated by immunoSEQ multiplex PCR, the TCRdb table keeps only in-frame clones and is missing some. The repertoire holds roughly 48,000 clones, 80% to 90% seen once, with roughly 2.5% in the top ten. Germline assignment: CDR1 ENHRY and CDR2 SYGVKD. The CDR3 totals 13 residues. V gave up 4 bases and J gave up 3 bases, with 9 bases separating them. Findings and limits, study-wide: Some of the nonresponding patients also showed low levels of normalized T-cell clonal expansion.

To note about this clone: Its specificity is unknown.

Sequenced here: CD4+ or CD8+ T cells sorted from blood, sampled in a trial of the OX40 agonist ivuxolimab. The V and J genes are TRBV10-3 and TRBJ1-1, with D tentatively TRBD1 (5 bases). The receptor was isolated from an adult with an advanced solid tumor such as melanoma, head and neck, liver or kidney cancer. Here the CDR3 DNA reads TGTGCCATCAGTGGACGGGGGGACACTGAAGCTTTCTTT. It translates to CAISGRGDTEAFF.